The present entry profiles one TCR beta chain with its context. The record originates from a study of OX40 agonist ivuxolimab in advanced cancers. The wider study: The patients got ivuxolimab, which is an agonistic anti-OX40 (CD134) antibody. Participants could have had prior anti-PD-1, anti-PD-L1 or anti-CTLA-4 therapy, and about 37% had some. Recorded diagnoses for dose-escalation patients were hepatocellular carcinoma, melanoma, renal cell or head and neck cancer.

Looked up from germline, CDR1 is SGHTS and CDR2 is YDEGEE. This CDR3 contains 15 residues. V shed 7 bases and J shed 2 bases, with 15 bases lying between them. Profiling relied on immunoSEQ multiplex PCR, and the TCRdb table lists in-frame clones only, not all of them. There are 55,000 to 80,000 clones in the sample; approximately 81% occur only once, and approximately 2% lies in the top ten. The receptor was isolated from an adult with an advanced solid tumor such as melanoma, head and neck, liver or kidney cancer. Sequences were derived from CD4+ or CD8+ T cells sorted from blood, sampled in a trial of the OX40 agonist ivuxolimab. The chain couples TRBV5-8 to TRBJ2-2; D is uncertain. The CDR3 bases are TGTGCCAGCCGAGACACTCGTAAAAACACCGGGGAGCTGTTTTTT. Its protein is CASRDTRKNTGELFF.